The clone carrying this T cell receptor beta chain was observed a single time. The sample comes from a study of Graves' ophthalmopathy and Graves' hyperthyroidism. This CDR3 has 16 residues. The ends lost 6 bases at V and 5 bases at J; junction bases unmatched: 12. Germline V gene sequence: CDR1 SNHLY, CDR2 FYNNEI. RNA transcripts yielded amplified TCR beta CDR3 regions. HTBI primers were employed in first-round RT-PCR, then a second-round multiplex PCR followed. TCRdb itself ran the multiplex PCR reads through MiXCR, one entry per CDR3 protein. The table has 650,000 to 800,000 distinct CDR3 sequences, about 40% seen once.

The chain combines TRBV2 with TRBJ2-5; TRBD1 aligns across 10 bases. Sequences were obtained from peripheral blood. This TCR came from an adult man with Graves' ophthalmopathy. The CDR3 coding sequence is TGTGCCAGCAGGCGGACAGGGGGAGGGCTGCCGGAGACCCAGTACTTC. Amino acid sequence: CASRRTGGGLPETQYF.